Here is one T cell receptor beta chain with its context. Its antigen is not known. These data originate in a study of OX40 agonist ivuxolimab in advanced cancers. Whole-study findings and limits: Within 6 weeks, CD4+ and CD8+ blood T cells expanded clonally at 0.1 to 3.0 mg/kg.

Clones were sequenced by immunoSEQ multiplex PCR, and TCRdb holds only the in-frame ones, with some missing. The sample contains approximately 70,000 clones, roughly 84% of which appear only once. Germline CDR1 and CDR2: LNHDA and SQIVND (reference sequence). This CDR3 comprises 16 residues. V dropped 5 bases and J dropped 2 bases, with 17 bases sitting between them. The sequencing here drew on CD4+ or CD8+ T cells sorted from blood, taken in a trial of the OX40 agonist ivuxolimab. The V gene is TRBV19, the J gene TRBJ2-3; D might be TRBD2 (6 bases). This receptor was obtained from an adult with an advanced solid tumor such as melanoma, head and neck, liver or kidney cancer. This CDR3 reads CASSAGGGGSTDTQYF. CDR3 DNA sequence: TGTGCCAGTAGTGCTGGGGGTGGAGGGTCCACAGATACGCAGTATTTT. Combining the CDR3 with reference TRBV19 and TRBJ2-3 gives the whole variable domain DGGITQSPKYLFRKEGQNVTLSCEQNLNHDAMYWYRQDPGQGLRLIYYSQIVNDFQKGDIAEGYSVSREKKESFPLTVTSAQKNPTAFYLCASSAGGGGSTDTQYFGPGTRLTVL.